This TCR beta chain appears in the sequencing data of a study of cytomegalovirus exposure and HLA in healthy donors. The study ran its PCR with 60 Vbeta and 13 Jbeta primers. Some clones are missing from TCRdb's copy, which holds only in-frame ones; the method was immunoSEQ multiplex PCR. The table shows 130,000 to 150,000 clones, with around 84% occurring only once. This clone has just a few counts. Its antigen remains unknown. Study-wide findings and caveats: The study put roughly 160 TCR beta chains on its list as cytomegalovirus-associated.

The CDR3 extends over 15 amino acids. CDR1 and CDR2 from the germline V gene are LNHNV and YYDKDF (reference sequence). Trimming pared 0 bases from V and 2 bases from J, leaving 9 bases between. Sequenced material: PBMCs. The J gene is TRBJ2-3, the V gene TRBV15, with TRBD1 as a possible D gene (6 bases). This TCR was sampled from a boy between 2 and 10 years old in good health and CMV-seronegative. The CDR3 reads CATSREDRDTDTQYF. The CDR3 nucleotides read TGTGCCACCAGCAGAGAGGACAGAGACACAGATACGCAGTATTTT.